The 11 T cell receptor beta chains reported below all come from one sample, sequenced in a study of glioma-infiltrating T cells. Amplification of TCR alpha and beta CDR3 regions from RNA used iRepertoire nested multiplex PCR. TCRdb redid the calling of the multiplex PCR reads with MiXCR, one entry per CDR3 protein. The sample has around 170,000 distinct CDR3 sequences, around 40% seen once. Sequenced sample: glioma tissue, nonneoplastic brain tissue, or PBMCs (not recorded which). These receptors were obtained from a human donor with low-grade glioma or glioblastoma, undergoing nonglioma brain surgery, or in good health (not recorded which).

This chain joins TRBV7-3 and TRBJ2-2; 8 nucleotides agree with TRBD2. Germline assignment: CDR1 SGHTA and CDR2 FQGTGA. V trimming: 4 bases; J trimming: 1 base; junction bases outside the gene matches: 5. The CDR3 is 16 residues long. CDR3 DNA sequence: TGTGCCAGCAGCTCCCGCACTAGCGGGAACACCGGGGAGCTGTTTTTT. It specifies CASSSRTSGNTGELFF.

Concerning this clonotype: This may arise from a read error, as a much more abundant clone is one base away. The chain joins TRBV3-1 to TRBJ1-5; unclear D gene. Germline CDR1 is LGHDT and CDR2 is YNNKEL (reference sequence). The germline V and J ends were trimmed by 0 bases and 4 bases, with 4 bases remaining between them. The CDR3 contains 13 residues. Here the CDR3 DNA reads TGTGCCAGCAGCCAAGAAGAGAATCAGCCCCAGCATTTT. This translates into CASSQEENQPQHF.

This clonotype has a count of ten or more. The chain couples TRBV2 to TRBJ1-5; 9 nucleotides align to TRBD1. The J segment lost 4 bases and the V segment lost 3 bases, leaving 4 bases of the junction unmatched. CDR1 is SNHLY and CDR2 is FYNNEI in the germline V gene. This CDR3 contains 15 residues. DNA of the CDR3: TGTGCCAGCAGTGAGTTGGGACAGGGTAATCAGCCCCAGCATTTT. Translation: CASSELGQGNQPQHF.

This clonotype came up many times. J is TRBJ2-7 and V is TRBV28; 7 bases fit TRBD1. CDR1 and CDR2 from the germline V gene are MDHEN and SYDVKM. The CDR3 contains 14 residues. Trimming took 2 bases from V and 5 from J; bases not matched to a gene: 6. The CDR3 nucleotides are TGTGCCAGCAGTTTAGTGACAGGGCCCCACGAGCAGTACTTC. Its translation is CASSLVTGPHEQYF. Full variable domain (remainder filled in from reference TRBV28 and TRBJ2-7): DVKVTQSSRYLVKRTGEKVFLECVQDMDHENMFWYRQDPGLGLRLIYFSYDVKMKEKGDIPEGYSVSREKKERFSLILESASTNQTSMYLCASSLVTGPHEQYFGPGTRLTVT.

On this clonotype itself: This may come from a read error, since a much larger clone is one base off. This CDR3 is CASSPGLDTGELFF. The DNA for the CDR3 is TGTGCCAGCAGTCCGGGTTTGGACACCGGGGAGCTGTTTTTT. The chain employs TRBV6-1 and TRBJ2-2; no definite D call. Trimming left V 5 bases short and J 3 bases short, with 10 bases between. Per germline, CDR1 MNHNS and CDR2 SASEGT. CDR3 length: 14 residues.

The rearrangement uses TRBV12-3 or TRBV12-4 and TRBJ2-5; D not certain. Deletions cut 1 base from V and 4 bases from J, with 10 bases between. The CDR3 has 14 residues. CDR3 sequence: CASSLDGSRETQYF. The CDR3 DNA follows: TGTGCCAGCAGTTTAGACGGTTCCCGAGAGACCCAGTACTTC.

The chain uses TRBV18 and TRBJ2-7; no definite D call. CDR1 and CDR2 from the germline V gene are KGHSH and LQKENI. The ends were cut back, 2 bases at V and 4 bases at J, with 12 bases in the middle. The CDR3 has 14 residues. The DNA for the CDR3 is TGTGCCAGCTCACCAACGTTTGTAGGGTACGAGCAGTACTTC. Its protein is CASSPTFVGYEQYF.

For this clonotype: This could be a read error, since a much larger clone is one nucleotide away. The rearrangement joins TRBV5-1 to TRBJ1-2; no clear D. The V and J ends lost 9 bases and 5 bases respectively, with 14 bases between them. The CDR3 has 12 amino acids. Germline CDR1 is SGHRS and CDR2 is YFSETQ. The CDR3 nucleotides are TGCGCCACCTGGGAAGGGCTGTATGGCTACACCTTC. The encoded protein is CATWEGLYGYTF.

As regards this clonotype: A much larger clone differs from this one at a single base, so this may be a read error. The chain couples TRBV7-9 to TRBJ2-1; D uncertain. The CDR3 spans 12 residues. Germline V lookup: CDR1 SEHNR, CDR2 FQNEAQ (reference sequence). CDR3 nucleotides: TGTGCCAGCAGCTTAGCCTACGATGAGCAGTTCTTC. It translates to CASSLAYDEQFF.

Of note for this clonotype: An end of the junction does not agree with germline; a read error may underlie this. V and J are TRBV30 and TRBJ2-1; D is perhaps TRBD1 (5 bases). Germline V gives CDR1 GTSNPN, CDR2 SVGIG (reference sequence). The CDR3 consists of 12 residues. The CDR3 nucleotides are TGTGCCTGGGGACAACCTGTCAGTGAGGAGTTCTTC. Protein product: CAWGQPVSEEFF.

The chain recombines TRBV29-1 with TRBJ1-1; D not resolved. Between the trimmed V and J ends, which lost 6 bases and 5 bases, there was a span of 13 bases. The CDR3 is made up of 12 amino acids. CDR1 SQVTM and CDR2 ANQGSEA come from the germline V gene. CDR3: CSVGDAGTEAFF. The CDR3 DNA reads as TGCAGCGTGGGTGACGCTGGGACTGAAGCTTTCTTT.